This T cell receptor beta chain was identified in a study of Ad26.COV2.S vaccination and SARS-CoV-2 variants. Study-level information: As a participant in COV1001, the donor was in the Ad26.COV2.S trial arm. Ad26.COV2.S shots went into the muscle once or twice, 56 days apart.

TCRdb's table, derived via immunoSEQ multiplex PCR, lists solely in-frame clones and lacks some. Of a few hundred thousand clones listed, roughly 85% are singletons. The treatment was: 19 received Ad26.COV2.S at low or high dose, single or two shots; about 5 received placebo; per-sample allocation not given. Sampling happened 63 days after the first vaccine or placebo injection. An adult donor aged 18-55 years was enrolled in Boston. Expressing Wuhan-strain SARS-CoV-2 spike, an Ad26 vector served as the vaccine. The receptor's source is a person between 18 and 60 years old who received the Ad26.COV2.S COVID-19 vaccine or a placebo. The material was peripheral blood, obtained in a trial of Ad26.COV2.S vaccine versus placebo.

The CDR3 DNA reads TGTGCCAGTAGTGAAACCGGGACGAACCTAGATACGCAGTATTTT. It specifies CASSETGTNLDTQYF. The chain recombines TRBV19 with TRBJ2-3, with D tentatively TRBD1 or TRBD2 (5 bases each). Germline V gene data show CDR1 as LNHDA and CDR2 as SQIVND (reference sequence). The CDR3 is 15 residues long. V lost 5 bases and J 5 bases, leaving 17 bases between the germline ends.